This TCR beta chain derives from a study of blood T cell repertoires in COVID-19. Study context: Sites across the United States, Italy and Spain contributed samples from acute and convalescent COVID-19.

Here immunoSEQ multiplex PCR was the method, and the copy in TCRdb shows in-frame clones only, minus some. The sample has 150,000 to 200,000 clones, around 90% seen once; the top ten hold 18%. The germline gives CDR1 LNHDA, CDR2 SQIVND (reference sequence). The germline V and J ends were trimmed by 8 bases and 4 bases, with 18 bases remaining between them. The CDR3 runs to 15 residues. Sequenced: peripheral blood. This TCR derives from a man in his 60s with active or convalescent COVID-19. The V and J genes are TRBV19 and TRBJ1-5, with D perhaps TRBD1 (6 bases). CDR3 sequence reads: CASPTGQQTNQPQHF. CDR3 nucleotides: TGTGCCAGTCCCACCGGACAGCAGACGAATCAGCCCCAGCATTTT.